Listed here is a single T cell receptor beta chain. Its antigen is undetermined. cDNA came from around 0.5 to 1 ug RNA primed by random hexamers. An immunoSEQ multiplex PCR generated amplified TCR beta CDR3 products spanning 54 Vbeta and 13 Jbeta. TCRdb ran MiXCR on the immunoSEQ multiplex PCR reads and lists one entry per CDR3 protein. Of around 71,000 distinct CDR3 sequences in the sample, nearly 96% were seen once. The TEMRA cells underwent FACS enrichment, while the CD8+ and CD4+ T cells underwent negative isolation. CDR1 is SGHRS, CDR2 YFSETQ, per germline. CDR3 length: 15 amino acids. The V and J ends lost 5 bases and 1 base respectively, with 15 bases between them. These data come from a study of CD8 T cells in Susac syndrome. Whole-study results and caveats: That the number of individuals in its TCR sequencing and HLA analysis was relatively small was acknowledged by the study.

The receptor was derived from a human donor with multiple sclerosis. Sequencing was carried out using CD4+ T cells from PBMCs. This rearrangement joins TRBV5-1 to TRBJ1-1; a possible D gene is TRBD1 (6 bases). The CDR3: CASRSYRATNTEAFF. In DNA form, the CDR3 reads TGCGCCAGCAGGTCCTACAGGGCTACGAACACTGAAGCTTTCTTT.